This T cell receptor (beta chain) was recorded in a study of blood T cell repertoires in COVID-19. Per germline, CDR1 SEHNR and CDR2 FQNEAQ (reference sequence). This CDR3 is built from 15 residues. Unmatched junction bases numbered 8, after V lost 3 bases and J lost 5 bases. Repertoires were generated with immunoSEQ multiplex PCR, while TCRdb's copy carries only in-frame clones and drops some. This sample carries 400,000 or so clones, around nine tenths of them seen once, and the ten largest clones take about 2.9%. This sequence originates from a human donor in a cohort sampled during active COVID-19. The J gene is TRBJ2-5, the V gene TRBV7-9, with 8 bases lining up with TRBD1. The sample taken for sequencing was peripheral blood. The CDR3 is CASSFRTGTEETQYF. CDR3 nucleotide sequence: TGTGCCAGCAGCTTCCGGACAGGGACGGAGGAGACCCAGTACTTC. The full variable domain, its missing parts supplied by reference TRBV7-9 and TRBJ2-5, is DTGVSQNPRHKITKRGQNVTFRCDPISEHNRLYWYRQTLGQGPEFLTYFQNEAQLEKSRLLSDRFSAERPKGSFSTLEIQRTEQGDSAMYLCASSFRTGTEETQYFGPGTRLLVL.